Listed below are T cell receptor beta chains from one sample, sequenced in a study of blood T cell repertoires in COVID-19. The method was immunoSEQ multiplex PCR; TCRdb's version includes in-frame clones alone and lacks a portion of them. The data show under 170,000 clones, with roughly 87% seen just once and about 4.2% held by the top ten. The sample consisted of peripheral blood. All receptors come from a woman in her sixties or seventies with active or convalescent COVID-19. CDR3s include the opening cysteine and the closing phenylalanine or tryptophan. The D gene is left open where the match is weak. Only some rows state a clone size, as once, few, many or a class for expanded clones.

CDR3aa	CDR3nt	abundance	d_gene	v_gene	j_gene
CASSMGTDYEQYF	TGTGCCAGTAGTATGGGGACAGACTACGAGCAGTACTTC	-	TRBD1	TRBV19	TRBJ2-7
CASSPRDRVNSPLHF	TGTGCCAGCTCACCCCGGGACAGGGTTAATTCACCCCTCCACTTT	few	TRBD1	TRBV18	TRBJ1-6
CASSQGGPNQPQHF	TGCGCCAGCAGCCAAGGGGGCCCCAATCAGCCCCAGCATTTT	-	-	TRBV4-3	TRBJ1-5
CASSFGLAGASYEQYF	TGTGCCAGCAGCTTCGGTCTAGCGGGGGCCTCCTACGAGCAGTACTTC	once	TRBD2	TRBV5-4	TRBJ2-7
CSALEETQYF	TGCAGCGCCCTTGAAGAGACCCAGTACTTC	-	-	TRBV29-1	TRBJ2-5
CASSAGTSTDTQYF	TGTGCCAGCAGTGCCGGTACTAGCACAGATACGCAGTATTTT	-	-	TRBV6-4	TRBJ2-3
CASKLYEQYF	TGTGCCAGCAAGCTCTACGAGCAGTACTTC	-	-	TRBV2	TRBJ2-7
CASSLGFEGSTEAFF	TGCGCCAGCAGCTTGGGGTTCGAGGGAAGCACTGAAGCTTTCTTT	-	-	TRBV5-1	TRBJ1-1
CSVETGLQAKNIQYF	TGCAGCGTTGAGACGGGACTGCAAGCCAAAAACATTCAGTACTTC	-	-	TRBV29-1	TRBJ2-4
CASSSIDRDRERGYTF	TGTGCCAGCAGCTCTATTGACCGGGACAGGGAAAGAGGCTACACCTTC	once	TRBD1	TRBV7-9	TRBJ1-2
CAPRKQSGEEGGPPDTQYF	TGCGCCCCCAGAAAACAAAGCGGGGAGGAGGGGGGGCCGCCAGATACGCAGTATTTT	-	-	TRBV10-1	TRBJ2-3
CASSPSTGTPNTEAFF	TGTGCCAGTAGTCCGTCAACCGGGACACCAAACACTGAAGCTTTCTTT	-	-	TRBV19	TRBJ1-1
CAISEVDTDSNQPQHF	TGTGCCATCAGTGAGGTAGACACAGATAGCAATCAGCCCCAGCATTTT	few	-	TRBV10-3	TRBJ1-5
CASSPQARFWSSYEQYF	TGTGCCAGCAGCCCCCAAGCGAGGTTTTGGAGCTCCTACGAGCAGTACTTC	-	-	TRBV21-1	TRBJ2-7
CASSDRGSNSPLHF	TGTGCCAGCAGTGACAGGGGGAGTAATTCACCCCTCCACTTT	-	TRBD1	TRBV2	TRBJ1-6
CASSLSGPYGYTF	TGTGCCAGCAGCTTGAGCGGTCCCTATGGCTACACCTTC	-	-	TRBV5-6	TRBJ1-2
CASSYSRYREPTGELFF	TGTGCCAGCAGTTACTCGAGGTACAGGGAGCCTACCGGGGAGCTGTTTTTT	few	-	TRBV6-2/TRBV6-3	TRBJ2-2
CASRPGQGGKTQYF	TGTGCCAGCCGACCGGGACAGGGGGGGAAGACCCAGTACTTC	-	-	TRBV21-1	TRBJ2-5
CASSRDREGVYNEQFF	TGCGCCAGCAGCCGGGACAGGGAAGGGGTCTACAATGAGCAGTTCTTC	-	TRBD1	TRBV4-1	TRBJ2-1
CASSLGTPGTDTQYF	TGCGCCAGCAGCCTTGGGACACCCGGCACAGATACGCAGTATTTT	-	-	TRBV4-3	TRBJ2-3
CASLSQPGQRYGYTF	TGTGCCAGCCTCTCCCAGCCGGGACAGAGATATGGCTACACCTTC	-	TRBD1	TRBV19	TRBJ1-2
CASSIKFRGNYGYTF	TGTGCCAGCAGCATAAAATTCAGGGGAAACTATGGCTACACCTTC	-	-	TRBV5-4	TRBJ1-2
CASSFVGTGVSEQYF	TGTGCCAGCAGCTTTGTTGGGACAGGGGTATCAGAGCAGTACTTC	-	TRBD1	TRBV7-9	TRBJ2-7
CASSTGQDAAYHSNQPQHF	TGTGCCAGCAGCACAGGACAGGATGCTGCCTACCATAGCAATCAGCCCCAGCATTTT	-	TRBD1	TRBV7-8	TRBJ1-5
CASSYSIGETQYF	TGTGCCAGCAGTTACTCGATCGGGGAGACCCAGTACTTC	-	-	TRBV6-5	TRBJ2-5